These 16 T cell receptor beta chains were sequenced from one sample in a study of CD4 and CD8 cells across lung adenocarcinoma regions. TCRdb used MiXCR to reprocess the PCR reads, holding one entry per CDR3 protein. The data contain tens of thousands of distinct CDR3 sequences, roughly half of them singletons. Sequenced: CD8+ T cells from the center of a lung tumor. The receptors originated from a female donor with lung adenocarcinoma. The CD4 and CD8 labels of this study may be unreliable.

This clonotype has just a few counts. The chain's CDR3 is CSVGKDIQETQYF. For the CDR3, the DNA is TGCAGCGTTGGGAAGGATATCCAAGAGACCCAGTACTTC. The chain joins TRBV29-1 to TRBJ2-1; D call uncertain. The J call may be faulty, since TRBJ2-5 better matches the DNA end. Germline CDR1 SQVTM, CDR2 ANQGSEA. The CDR3 spans 13 residues.

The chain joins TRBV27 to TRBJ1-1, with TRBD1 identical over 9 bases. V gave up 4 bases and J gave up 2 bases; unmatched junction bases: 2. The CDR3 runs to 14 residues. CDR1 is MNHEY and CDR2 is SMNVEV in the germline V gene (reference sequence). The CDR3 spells CASSYRGQNTEAFF. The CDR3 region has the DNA TGTGCCAGCAGTTACAGGGGGCAAAACACTGAAGCTTTCTTT.

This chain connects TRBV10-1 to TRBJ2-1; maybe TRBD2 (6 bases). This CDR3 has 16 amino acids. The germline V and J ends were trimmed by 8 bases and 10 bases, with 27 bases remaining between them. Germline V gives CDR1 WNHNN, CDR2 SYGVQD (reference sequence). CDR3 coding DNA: TGCGCCAGCCGTTCATGGAGCGGGTATCCCAAAAACGAGCAGTTCTTC. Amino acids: CASRSWSGYPKNEQFF.

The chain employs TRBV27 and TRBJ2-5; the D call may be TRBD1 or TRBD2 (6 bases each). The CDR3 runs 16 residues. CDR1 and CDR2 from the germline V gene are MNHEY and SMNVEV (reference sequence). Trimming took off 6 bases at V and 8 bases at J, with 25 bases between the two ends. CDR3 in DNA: TGTGCCAGCAGGGGGGCCGGGGGCCGTGACACAGATACCCAGTACTTC. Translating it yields CASRGAGGRDTDTQYF.

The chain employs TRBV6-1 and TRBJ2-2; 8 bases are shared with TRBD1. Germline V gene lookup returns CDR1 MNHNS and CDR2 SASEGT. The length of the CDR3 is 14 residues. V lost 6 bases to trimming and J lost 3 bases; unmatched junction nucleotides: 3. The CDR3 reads CASRTGGYTGELFF. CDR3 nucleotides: TGTGCCAGCAGAACAGGGGGTTACACCGGGGAGCTGTTTTTT.

The CDR3 nucleotides are TGTGCCAGCCAAGGGGGAACAGGGGCCTATAGTTCCAACGATACGCAGTTCTTC. This translates into CASQGGTGAYSSNDTQFF. The chain is built from TRBV6-1 and TRBJ2-3, with 7 positions matching TRBD1. Judging by the DNA end, TRBJ2-1 fits better; the J call may be wrong. This CDR3 is built from 18 residues. Germline CDR1 and CDR2: MNHNS and SASEGT.

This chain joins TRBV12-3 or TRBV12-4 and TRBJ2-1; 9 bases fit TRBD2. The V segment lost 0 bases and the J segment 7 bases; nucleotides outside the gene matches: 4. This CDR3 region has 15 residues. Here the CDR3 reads CASSLASGRANEQFF. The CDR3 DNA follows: TGTGCCAGCAGTTTAGCTAGCGGGAGAGCGAATGAGCAGTTCTTC.

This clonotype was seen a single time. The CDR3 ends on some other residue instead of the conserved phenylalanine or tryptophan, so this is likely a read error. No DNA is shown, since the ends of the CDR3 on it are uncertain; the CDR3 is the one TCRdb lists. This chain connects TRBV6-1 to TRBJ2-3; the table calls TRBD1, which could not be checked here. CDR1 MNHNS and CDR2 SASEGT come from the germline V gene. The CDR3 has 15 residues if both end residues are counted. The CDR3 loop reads CASRERTGRADTRDL.

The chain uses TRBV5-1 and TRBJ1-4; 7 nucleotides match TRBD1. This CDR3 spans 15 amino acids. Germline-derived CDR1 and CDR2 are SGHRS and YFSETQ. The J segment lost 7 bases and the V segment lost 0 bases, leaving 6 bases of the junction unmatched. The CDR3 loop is CASSLAIGGGEKLFF. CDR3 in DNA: TGCGCCAGCAGCTTGGCCATAGGGGGCGGTGAAAAACTGTTTTTT.

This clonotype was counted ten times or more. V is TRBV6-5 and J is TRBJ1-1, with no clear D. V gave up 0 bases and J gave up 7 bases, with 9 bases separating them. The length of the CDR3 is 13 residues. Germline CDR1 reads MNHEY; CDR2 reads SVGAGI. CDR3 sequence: CASSYSSGFEAFF. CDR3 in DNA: TGTGCCAGCAGTTACTCATCCGGATTTGAAGCTTTCTTT.

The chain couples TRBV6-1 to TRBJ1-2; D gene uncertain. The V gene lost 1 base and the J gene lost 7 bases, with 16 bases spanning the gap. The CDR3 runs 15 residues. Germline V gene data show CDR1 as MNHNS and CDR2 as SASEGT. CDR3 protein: CASSEDSGWVSGYTF. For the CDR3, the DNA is TGTGCCAGCAGTGAAGATTCGGGCTGGGTCTCTGGCTACACCTTC.

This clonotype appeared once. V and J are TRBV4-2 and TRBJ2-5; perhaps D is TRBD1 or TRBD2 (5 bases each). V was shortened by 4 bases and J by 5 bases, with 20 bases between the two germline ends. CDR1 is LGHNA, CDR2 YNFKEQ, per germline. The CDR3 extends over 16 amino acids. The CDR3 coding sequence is TGTGCCAGCAGCCGGGAAAGGGGTGGCAGCGGTGAGACCCAGTACTTC. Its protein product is CASSRERGGSGETQYF.

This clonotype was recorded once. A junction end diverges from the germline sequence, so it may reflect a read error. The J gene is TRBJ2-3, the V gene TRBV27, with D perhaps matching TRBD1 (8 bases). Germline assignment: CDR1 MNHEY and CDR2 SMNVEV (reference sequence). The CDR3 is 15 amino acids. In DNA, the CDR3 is TGTTCCAGGGGGCAGCGGGGCGGAGTCACAGATACGCAGTACTTT. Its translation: CSRGQRGGVTDTQYF.

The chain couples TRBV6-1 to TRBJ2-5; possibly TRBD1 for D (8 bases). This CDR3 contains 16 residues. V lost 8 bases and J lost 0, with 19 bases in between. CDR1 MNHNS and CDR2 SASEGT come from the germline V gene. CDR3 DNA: TGTGCCAGCGGGGGAGACAGGGGAGGGGACCAAGAGACCCAGTACTTC. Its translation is CASGGDRGGDQETQYF.

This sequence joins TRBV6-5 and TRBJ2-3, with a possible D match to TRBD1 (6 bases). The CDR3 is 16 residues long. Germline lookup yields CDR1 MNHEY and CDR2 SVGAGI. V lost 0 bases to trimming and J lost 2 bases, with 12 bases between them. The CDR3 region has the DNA TGTGCCAGCAGTTACTCGTTTCAGGGGAACACAGATACGCAGTATTTT. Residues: CASSYSFQGNTDTQYF.

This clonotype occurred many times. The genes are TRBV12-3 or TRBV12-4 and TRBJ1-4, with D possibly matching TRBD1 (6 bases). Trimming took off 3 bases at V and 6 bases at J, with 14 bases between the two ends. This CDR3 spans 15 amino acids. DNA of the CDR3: TGTGCCAGCAGTTTGACAGGAGTGGGAGATGAAAAACTGTTTTTT. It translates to CASSLTGVGDEKLFF.